This T cell receptor (beta chain) was found in a study of cytomegalovirus exposure and HLA in healthy donors (dated by TCRdb to between 2016 and 2019). With respect to the entire study: A later analysis indicated that the 120 validation repertoires were generated on the platform also employed for the approximately 700 repertoires of the first cohort. The aim of the study was to test whether cataloging public T cell receptors could identify signatures of past pathogen exposure. In addition to the first cohort of several hundred subjects, a separate validation cohort of around 110 different subjects was used. The study combined high-throughput TCR immunosequencing, statistical association of individual TCRs with disease status, and machine learning to predict cytomegalovirus infection status. Results and caveats for the whole study, not just this receptor: In vitro tests confirmed that a few of the cytomegalovirus-associated TCR beta chains recognize cytomegalovirus antigens. A total of 164 TCR beta chains were listed by the study as associated with cytomegalovirus. The classifier was reported to diagnose cytomegalovirus status with high specificity and sensitivity in both the original cohort and the validation cohort. A later analysis found that TCRs clustered in the first cohort also tended to co-occur in the roughly 120 validation repertoires, with just under 95% of cluster scores above 0. The authors suggested that the approach could potentially be generalized to other disease states and immunological phenotypes. While some public TCRs were present in many individuals, most TCR sequences turned up only very rarely across donors. A later analysis had no HLA typing for the validation cohort, so co-occurrence there was scored across all 110 or so repertoires.

Donors formed part of the validation cohort, which comprised 120 subjects and was distinct from the first cohort of 666 subjects. About this clone itself: Its specific antigen is unknown. Base qualities are missing; no much larger clone stands one base away.

The library was made by the immunoSEQ multiplex PCR assay. As for how the authors treated the data: To diagnose cytomegalovirus status from the catalog of TCR beta chain sequences, a statistical classification framework was built. TCRdb took this table from immuneACCESS and kept in-frame rearrangements with V and J called. Such tables lack part of the clones; where checked against another copy, unresolved V genes explain under half of the gap, and the rest is unexplained. V and J calls plus clone size are reproduced from that table; the DNA served to infer D and trimming. The sample has 150,000 to 200,000 clones on record, roughly 88% of them singletons. About 1.6% of the sample belongs to the ten largest clones. Its CDR3 holds 12 amino acids, cysteine through phenylalanine. Kept here is only the CDR3 DNA, which spans 36 bases and is read in frame from base 1. The germline V gene (reference sequence) yields GTSNPN for CDR1 and SVGIG for CDR2. The junction shows trimming of 3 bases on V and 7 bases on J, plus 9 bases between the germline ends.

This TCR came from a woman aged 18-29 years in good health and CMV-seronegative. This chain is built from TRBV30 and TRBJ1-4; perhaps TRBD1 is the D gene, with 5 bases matching. The sequenced sample consisted of PBMCs. The CDR3 has the sequence CAWSRGVEKLFF. The nucleotide sequence reads as follows: TGTGCCTGGAGCCGGGGGGTTGAAAAACTGTTTTTT.